The 32 T cell receptor beta chains below come from one sample, sequenced in a study of blood T cell repertoires in COVID-19. Sequencing was performed with immunoSEQ multiplex PCR; in TCRdb, only in-frame clones are kept and a portion is missing. Found here are roughly 200,000 clones, 80% to 90% of them singletons; the top ten hold about 9%. The sequencing sample was made of PBMCs or T cells enriched from blood (not recorded which). All receptors derive from a middle-aged man who had recovered from COVID-19.

This clone was counted many times. This chain links TRBV5-4 with TRBJ2-2; tentative D call: TRBD1 (6 bases). Germline V gene data show CDR1 as SGHNT and CDR2 as YYREEE (reference sequence). The CDR3 contains 16 residues. V was clipped by 0 bases and J by 3 bases, with 12 bases between them. The CDR3 region has the DNA TGTGCCAGCAGCTTGGAAGGGGGAGAGGACACCGGGGAGCTGTTTTTT. It is translated as CASSLEGGEDTGELFF.

This chain links TRBV30 with TRBJ1-2; 10 nucleotides agree with TRBD1. Germline lookup yields CDR1 GTSNPN and CDR2 SVGIG (reference sequence). Unmatched junction bases numbered 10, after V lost 1 base and J lost 8 bases. The CDR3 runs 15 residues. CDR3: CAWSAPGQGIKGYTF. The CDR3 coding sequence is TGTGCCTGGAGTGCCCCGGGACAGGGGATTAAGGGCTACACCTTC.

This clone was counted a few times. This chain links TRBV6-5 with TRBJ1-1; 7 positions match TRBD1. Germline V lookup: CDR1 MNHEY, CDR2 SVGAGI. The CDR3 extends over 14 amino acids. V lost 8 bases to trimming and J lost 1 base; unmatched junction nucleotides: 7. The CDR3 coding sequence is TGTGCCAGCGACCTGAACAGGGGGAACACTGAAGCTTTCTTT. This translates into CASDLNRGNTEAFF.

V usage is TRBV29-1 and J usage is TRBJ1-2; maybe TRBD1 (6 bases). Germline V gene sequence: CDR1 SQVTM, CDR2 ANQGSEA. This CDR3 is built from 12 residues. Deletions cut 5 bases from V and 6 bases from J, with 13 bases between. The CDR3 reads CSVQGRGDGYTF. CDR3 in DNA: TGCAGCGTTCAGGGCAGGGGTGATGGCTACACCTTC.

This sequence joins TRBV7-2 and TRBJ1-2; maybe TRBD1 (5 bases). CDR3 size: 13 residues. Deletions cut 7 bases from V and 4 bases from J, with 13 bases between. Germline V lookup: CDR1 SGHTA, CDR2 FQGNSA. CDR3 sequence reads: CASNTRTTYGYTF. CDR3 bases: TGTGCCAGCAACACGAGGACAACCTATGGCTACACCTTC.

As DNA, the CDR3 is TGCGCCAGCAGCTTGGTAACAGGGGAAAATTCACCCCTCCACTTT. Protein product: CASSLVTGENSPLHF. The chain recombines TRBV5-1 with TRBJ1-6; the match to TRBD1 covers 7 bases. Germline trimming cut 0 bases from V and 7 bases from J; bases unmatched to any gene: 4. The CDR3 length is 15 residues. The V gene's germline CDR1 is SGHRS and CDR2 YFSETQ.

The chain links TRBV12-3 or TRBV12-4 to TRBJ1-2; D may be TRBD1 (6 bases). Trimming shortened V by 5 bases and J by 7 bases, and 14 bases separated the two germline ends. The length of the CDR3 is 13 residues. CDR3 region: CASSTGQYGGYTF. The CDR3 nucleotides read TGTGCCAGCAGTACCGGACAGTACGGTGGCTACACCTTC.

This rearrangement joins TRBV19 to TRBJ1-2, with D tentatively TRBD1 (5 bases). The germline CDR1 and CDR2 sequences are LNHDA and SQIVND (reference sequence). V dropped 7 bases and J dropped 5 bases, with 17 bases sitting between them. This CDR3 has 14 residues. As DNA, the CDR3 is TGTGCCAGTACCCAGGAGGGGATCCTATATGGCTACACCTTC. It translates to CASTQEGILYGYTF.

By share, this clone counts as medium-sized. This sequence joins TRBV10-3 and TRBJ2-3; TRBD2 agrees at 10 bases. V was clipped by 1 base and J by 2 bases; unmatched bases: 3. The V gene's germline CDR1 is ENHRY and CDR2 SYGVKD. This CDR3 is built from 16 residues. The chain's CDR3 is CAISEWTSGNTDTQYF. CDR3 coding DNA: TGTGCCATCAGTGAGTGGACTAGCGGTAACACAGATACGCAGTATTTT.

Here the CDR3 DNA reads TGTGCCAGCAGACCTCAAACAGGGAAAAGTTCACCCCTCCACTTT. Translated: CASRPQTGKSSPLHF. The chain has TRBV6-5 and TRBJ1-6; possible D gene TRBD1, 6 bases. This CDR3 has 15 amino acids. The V gene lost 6 bases and the J gene lost 9 bases, with 18 bases spanning the gap. Germline V gives CDR1 MNHEY, CDR2 SVGAGI.

In DNA form, the CDR3 reads TGTGCCAGCAGCCAGGGGACAGTTTTGAGGGAGCAGTACTTC. Translating gives CASSQGTVLREQYF. The chain joins TRBV6-5 to TRBJ2-7, with 7 nucleotides matching TRBD1. This CDR3 comprises 14 residues. Germline-derived CDR1 and CDR2 are MNHEY and SVGAGI. J lost 7 bases, V lost 6 bases, and 12 bases had no gene match.

The rearrangement links TRBV6-1 to TRBJ2-2; maybe TRBD1 (5 bases). The CDR3 is 17 amino acids. The germline V gene has CDR1 MNHNS and CDR2 SASEGT. Trimming took off 4 bases at V and 2 bases at J, with 17 bases between the two ends. The CDR3 DNA sequence: TGTGCCAGCAGTGCAAATCCAGGGTCAACCAACACCGGGGAGCTGTTTTTT. Translated, it gives CASSANPGSTNTGELFF.

This clone was observed a single time. The genes are TRBV7-9 and TRBJ2-1; 7 bases agree with TRBD2. V was clipped by 1 base and J by 1 base; unmatched bases: 10. Germline V gene lookup returns CDR1 SEHNR and CDR2 FQNEAQ (reference sequence). The CDR3 is made up of 18 amino acids. CDR3: CASSLGIWASGSYNEQFF. The CDR3 nucleotides are TGTGCCAGCAGCTTAGGAATTTGGGCTAGCGGTTCCTACAATGAGCAGTTCTTC.

The V call is TRBV18, the J call TRBJ2-3; 10 bases agree with TRBD2. V trimming: 3 bases; J trimming: 4 bases; junction bases outside the gene matches: 4. The CDR3 length is 15 residues. Germline CDR1 and CDR2: KGHSH and LQKENI. The CDR3 spells CASSPWTSGSDTQYF. The DNA of the CDR3 is TGTGCCAGCTCACCCTGGACTAGCGGATCAGATACGCAGTATTTT.

The chain couples TRBV19 to TRBJ2-5; possibly TRBD1 for D (6 bases). V was cut by 10 bases and J by 5 bases, with 17 bases left in between. Per germline, CDR1 LNHDA and CDR2 SQIVND (reference sequence). CDR3 length: 13 residues. The CDR3 sequence is CATHPQGQETQYF. The CDR3 DNA reads as TGTGCCACGCACCCTCAGGGGCAGGAGACCCAGTACTTC.

The J gene is TRBJ1-4, the V gene TRBV2; a weak D match, TRBD1 (5 bases). The CDR3 is 14 residues long. Germline CDR1 is SNHLY and CDR2 is FYNNEI. The V and J ends lost 7 bases and 8 bases respectively, with 17 bases between them. The CDR3 sequence: CASNRPGSREKLFF. In DNA, the CDR3 is TGTGCCAGCAACAGACCAGGGTCCAGGGAAAAACTGTTTTTT.

This chain uses TRBV19 with TRBJ2-3, with 7 bases lining up with TRBD2. CDR1 is LNHDA, CDR2 SQIVND, per germline (reference sequence). This CDR3 is 11 amino acids long. V was pared by 3 bases and J by 10 bases, with 1 base of the junction left unmatched. The CDR3 DNA reads TGTGCCAGTAGTATGGGGGGGTCGCAGTATTTT. Translation: CASSMGGSQYF.

J is TRBJ2-7 and V is TRBV11-2; 10 bases map to TRBD1. From germline, CDR1 is SGHAT and CDR2 FQNNGV. The CDR3 contains 15 residues. The V gene end was trimmed by 1 base and the J gene end by 2 bases; junction bases not matched to a gene: 2. In nucleotides, the CDR3 is TGTGCCAGCAGCTTAGGCGGGACAGGGGCCTACGAGCAGTACTTC. This encodes CASSLGGTGAYEQYF.

The chain uses TRBV6-5 and TRBJ2-7; 12 bases are a match to TRBD2. J was trimmed by 5 bases and V by 10 bases; bases with no gene match: 6. Germline CDR1 and CDR2: MNHEY and SVGAGI. The CDR3 length is 13 residues. This CDR3 is CATKTSGRNEQYF. The CDR3 bases are TGTGCCACCAAGACTAGCGGGAGAAACGAGCAGTACTTC.

The V and J genes are TRBV5-1 and TRBJ1-1; D possibly corresponds to TRBD1 (5 bases). Germline V gene lookup returns CDR1 SGHRS and CDR2 YFSETQ. The CDR3 length is 15 residues. Trimming took off 5 bases at V and 1 base at J, with 15 bases between the two ends. This CDR3 is CASRIAGPGNTEAFF. The DNA for the CDR3 is TGCGCCAGCAGAATAGCAGGGCCAGGGAACACTGAAGCTTTCTTT.

The chain carries TRBV5-4 and TRBJ2-1, with D perhaps TRBD2 (6 bases). The V gene's germline CDR1 is SGHNT and CDR2 YYREEE (reference sequence). The CDR3 is made up of 16 amino acids. V lost 4 bases and J 4 bases, leaving 18 bases between the germline ends. CDR3 region: CASSPLLGGTYNEQFF. DNA of the CDR3: TGTGCCAGCAGCCCTCTGCTAGGAGGGACTTACAATGAGCAGTTCTTC.

The V call is TRBV12-5, the J call TRBJ2-1; 7 bases are shared with TRBD1. CDR3 length: 15 amino acids. With V trimmed by 5 bases and J by 4 bases, 8 bases remained unmatched. In germline, CDR1 is LGHNT, CDR2 FRNRAP. CDR3 DNA sequence: TGTGCTAGTGGTCCCGGGACAGATGAGTACAATGAGCAGTTCTTC. Translated, it gives CASGPGTDEYNEQFF.

The chain couples TRBV7-2 to TRBJ1-1, with unresolved D. The CDR3 loop spans 13 amino acids. The V gene's germline CDR1 is SGHTA and CDR2 FQGNSA. Trimming took 5 bases from V and 7 from J, leaving 14 bases between them. CDR3 sequence reads: CASSPAVELEAFF. The CDR3 DNA reads as TGTGCCAGCAGCCCCGCGGTTGAGCTTGAAGCTTTCTTT.

The chain links TRBV5-1 to TRBJ1-5; D perhaps matches TRBD1 (6 bases). The CDR3 has 14 amino acids. V lost 3 bases and J lost 5, with 12 bases in between. CDR1 is SGHRS, CDR2 YFSETQ, per germline. The CDR3 spells CASSSTGPYQPQHF. The CDR3 nucleotides read TGCGCCAGCAGCTCGACAGGACCCTATCAGCCCCAGCATTTT.

This clone was seen a handful of times. The gene calls are TRBV9 and TRBJ1-2; TRBD1 matches 7 bases. Trimming cost V 0 bases and J 13 bases; bases outside gene matches: 9. The CDR3 runs to 13 residues. The germline CDR1 and CDR2 sequences are SGDLS and YYNGEE. CDR3 residues: CASSVARTGGTTF. Written as DNA, the CDR3 is TGTGCCAGCAGCGTAGCGAGGACAGGAGGAACCACCTTC.

V and J are TRBV12-5 and TRBJ1-1; D might be TRBD1 (6 bases). V lost 5 bases and J 3 bases, leaving 16 bases between the germline ends. CDR3 length equals 15 residues. Germline V gene data show CDR1 as LGHNT and CDR2 as FRNRAP. CDR3 sequence: CASGMPGAGDTEAFF. The CDR3 region has the DNA TGTGCTAGTGGTATGCCAGGGGCGGGGGACACTGAAGCTTTCTTT.

V is TRBV30 and J is TRBJ1-2, with no clear D. Trimming removed 2 bases at V and 8 bases at J, with 6 bases between. The CDR3 contains 10 residues. Looked up from germline, CDR1 is GTSNPN and CDR2 is SVGIG (reference sequence). Here the CDR3 DNA reads TGTGCCTGGAGTCCCCCGGGCTACACCTTC. Residues: CAWSPPGYTF.

This clone appeared a single time. The chain joins TRBV29-1 to TRBJ2-1, with 9 nucleotides matching TRBD1. Trimming removed 7 bases from V and 7 bases from J; junction bases left unmatched: 2. The CDR3 has 11 residues. Germline CDR1 reads SQVTM; CDR2 reads ANQGSEA. CDR3 loop: CSADRGNEQFF. As DNA, the CDR3 is TGCAGCGCTGACAGGGGGAATGAGCAGTTCTTC.

The V gene is TRBV11-2, the J gene TRBJ1-6; 8 bases map to TRBD1. The CDR3 extends over 14 amino acids. J lost 9 bases, V lost 5 bases, and 6 bases had no gene match. CDR1 and CDR2 (germline): SGHAT, FQNNGV. For the CDR3, the DNA is TGTGCCAGCAGCCAGGACAGGGACATTTCACCCCTCCACTTT. Residues: CASSQDRDISPLHF.

About this clone: Other DNA variants within this sample encode the same CDR3. The chain joins TRBV4-1 to TRBJ1-2; 9 bases fit TRBD1. The J segment lost 5 bases and the V segment lost 0 bases, leaving 1 base of the junction unmatched. This CDR3 contains 14 residues. From germline, CDR1 is MGHRA and CDR2 YSYEKL. The CDR3 DNA sequence: TGCGCCAGCAGCCAAGATGACAGGGGGTATGGCTACACCTTC. Translated: CASSQDDRGYGYTF.

The chain uses TRBV5-1 and TRBJ1-2; TRBD1 is a possible D gene (6 bases). This CDR3 is built from 13 residues. Germline assignment: CDR1 SGHRS and CDR2 YFSETQ. The ends were cut back, 2 bases at V and 4 bases at J, with 9 bases in the middle. The CDR3 nucleotides read TGCGCCAGCAGCTTAGGACAGCCCTATGGCTACACCTTC. As protein: CASSLGQPYGYTF.

This clone was picked up a small number of times. The chain links TRBV18 to TRBJ2-5, with D perhaps TRBD2 (5 bases). The CDR3 totals 15 residues. With 2 bases removed from V and 1 base from J, the gap between germline ends came to 11 bases. CDR1 and CDR2 (germline): KGHSH, LQKENI. The chain's CDR3 is CASSPGSTGQETQYF. The DNA of the CDR3 is TGTGCCAGCTCACCAGGGAGTACGGGCCAAGAGACCCAGTACTTC.